This TCR beta chain was profiled in a study of blood T cell repertoires in COVID-19. Study background: COVID-19 samples, acute and convalescent, were from the United States, Italy and Spain. The cDNA or gDNA used as material had been derived from T cells, B-cell-depleted T cells, or PBMCs.

In the original workflow: Quantification of nucleated cells was approximated via reference gene primer amplification. Profiled with immunoSEQ multiplex PCR; TCRdb holds only in-frame clones, not every one. The V and J calls and clone size come from that table; D and trimming were worked out from the DNA. The sample includes some 42,000 clones, 80% to 90% of them seen just once. The CDR3 is 15 amino acids. V was clipped by 3 bases and J by 0 bases, with 10 bases between them. Germline-derived CDR1 and CDR2 are SGHRS and YFSETQ. The chain recombines TRBV5-1 with TRBJ1-3; D perhaps matches TRBD1 (6 bases). The TCR was taken from a human donor in a cohort sampled during active COVID-19. The sequencing input was peripheral blood. The CDR3 DNA sequence: TGCGCCAGCAGCTCTACAGGGAGCTCTGGAAACACCATATATTTT. Protein sequence: CASSSTGSSGNTIYF.